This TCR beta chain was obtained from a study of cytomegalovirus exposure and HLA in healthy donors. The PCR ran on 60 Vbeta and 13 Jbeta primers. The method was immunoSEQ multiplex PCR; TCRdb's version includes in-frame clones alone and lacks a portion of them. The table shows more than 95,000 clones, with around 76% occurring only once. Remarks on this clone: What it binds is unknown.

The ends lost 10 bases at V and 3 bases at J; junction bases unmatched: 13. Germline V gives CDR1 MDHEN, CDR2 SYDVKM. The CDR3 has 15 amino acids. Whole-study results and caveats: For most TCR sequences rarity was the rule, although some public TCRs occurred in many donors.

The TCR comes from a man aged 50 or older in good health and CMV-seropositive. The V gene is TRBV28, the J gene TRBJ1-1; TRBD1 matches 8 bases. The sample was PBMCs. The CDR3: CANSQGAGKYTEAFF. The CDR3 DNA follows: TGTGCCAACTCGCAGGGGGCGGGGAAGTACACTGAAGCTTTCTTT.